This T cell receptor (beta chain) was captured by sequencing in a study of T cell changes during pregnancy in multiple sclerosis. After removal of 4 bases from V and 3 bases from J, the junction contained 5 bases not matched to a gene. The CDR3 has 16 residues. The germline CDR1 and CDR2 sequences are SGHVS and FNYEAQ. The method was immunoSEQ multiplex PCR; TCRdb's version includes in-frame clones alone and lacks a portion of them. Of 30,000 or so clones in the sample, roughly nine tenths were seen once. This material consisted of CD8+ T cells from peripheral blood mononuclear cells, taken in the second trimester of pregnancy. This chain uses TRBV7-6 with TRBJ2-1; TRBD1 aligns across 11 bases. The receptor was derived from a female donor with multiple sclerosis, enrolled in a pregnancy study. CDR3 nucleotides: TGTGCCAGCAGCTCCGCCGGGACAGGGGGCTACAATGAGCAGTTCTTC. It encodes CASSSAGTGGYNEQFF.